The TCR beta chain under discussion was sequenced for a study of T cell repertoires in cytomegalovirus infection. TCRdb fed the reads into MiXCR, producing one record per CDR3 protein. The data contain hundreds of thousands of distinct CDR3 sequences, roughly 34% of them singletons. Germline V CDR1 and CDR2: SGHDT, YYEEEE. Trimming shortened V by 0 bases and J by 8 bases, and 9 bases separated the two germline ends. The CDR3 is made up of 13 amino acids. As regards this clonotype: Antigen unknown.

The chain carries TRBV5-6 and TRBJ2-1; weak D call: TRBD1 (5 bases). This TCR was sampled from a human donor in good health (CMV status not recorded). Some clones in this sample may be carry-over from other donors' samples. The specimen comprised cultured PBMCs, sampled from culture after CMV antigen stimulation. CDR3 bases: TGTGCCAGCAGCTTGGTGACAGTCGATGAGCAGTTCTTC. Protein product: CASSLVTVDEQFF.